This is a list of T cell receptor beta chains from one sample in a study of T-cell reconstitution after alpha-beta-depleted transplantation in children. Using its own MiXCR run on the PCR reads, TCRdb lists one record per CDR3 protein. The sample lists 90,000 to 100,000 distinct CDR3 sequences; about a quarter were seen once. Sequences were derived from PBMCs, sampled before TCRalphabeta/CD19-depleted stem cell transplant. These receptors were collected from a boy younger than 10 with acute lymphoblastic leukemia, due to receive a stem cell transplant. CDR3s leave out the opening cysteine and the closing phenylalanine or tryptophan.

V,J,CDR3
TRBV7-3,TRBJ2-7,ASSRGQGGIYEQY
TRBV5-1,TRBJ2-7,ASSLPGASSYEQY
TRBV5-1,TRBJ2-7,ASSLGTLVYEQY
TRBV10-3,TRBJ2-5,AISPGTSGGAKQTQY
TRBV12-3/TRBV12-4,TRBJ2-5,ASSFNDQETQY
TRBV7-9,TRBJ2-1,ASSLGSGQF
TRBV5-1,TRBJ2-7,ASSQLPGHLSYEQY
TRBV12-3/TRBV12-4,TRBJ2-7,ASSFIIGQGYEQY
TRBV4-1,TRBJ1-1,ASSQAGTRGKTEAF
TRBV7-2,TRBJ2-1,ASSPVGAGYEQF